Below, 8 T cell receptor beta chains from the same sample are listed, as sequenced in a study of PD-1 blockade in mismatch repair-deficient tumors. Sequencing was performed with immunoSEQ multiplex PCR; in TCRdb, only in-frame clones are kept and a portion is missing. Here the sample spans roughly 80,000 clones, about 84% being singletons. Sequenced here: peripheral blood, sampled 12 weeks after starting pembrolizumab. Receptors were obtained from an adult with mismatch repair-deficient cancer.

Only one count was recorded for this clone. The gene calls are TRBV13 and TRBJ2-1; D possibly uses TRBD1 or TRBD2 (5 bases each). The CDR3 contains 15 residues. The V end was cut by 8 bases, the J end by 9 bases, with 23 bases between. Germline V lookup: CDR1 PRHDT, CDR2 FYEKMQ (reference sequence). CDR3 in DNA: TGTGCCAGCGACTATAGAGGGACGCCGCATGTTGAGCAGTTCTTC. Encoded protein: CASDYRGTPHVEQFF.

The J gene is TRBJ2-7, the V gene TRBV2; 8 bases fit TRBD1. Trimming cost V 8 bases and J 3 bases; bases outside gene matches: 9. Germline V gene lookup returns CDR1 SNHLY and CDR2 FYNNEI. The CDR3 is 14 amino acids. The CDR3 DNA reads as TGTGCCAGCTCCTTTCCGGACAGGGACTACGAGCAGTACTTC. Its translation: CASSFPDRDYEQYF.

The J gene is TRBJ2-7, the V gene TRBV10-3; 7 nucleotides align to TRBD2. The V gene end was trimmed by 2 bases and the J gene end by 5 bases; junction bases not matched to a gene: 3. The CDR3 spans 13 residues. The germline gives CDR1 ENHRY, CDR2 SYGVKD. CDR3 residues: CAISEGEGDEQYF. The CDR3 DNA sequence: TGTGCCATCAGTGAGGGGGAGGGCGACGAGCAGTACTTC.

V usage is TRBV28 and J usage is TRBJ2-7, with a possible D match to TRBD1 (5 bases). Germline assignment: CDR1 MDHEN and CDR2 SYDVKM. This CDR3 region has 11 residues. V was pared by 2 bases and J by 6 bases, with 5 bases between. Here the CDR3 reads CASSLRGEQYF. CDR3 in DNA: TGTGCCAGCAGTTTAAGGGGCGAGCAGTACTTC.

The chain carries TRBV29-1 and TRBJ2-1; TRBD2 matches 11 bases. After removal of 0 bases from V and 2 bases from J, the junction contained 9 bases not matched to a gene. The CDR3 length is 18 residues. The V gene's germline CDR1 is SQVTM and CDR2 ANQGSEA. Here the CDR3 reads CSVEEVGRLAGTYNEQFF. The CDR3 nucleotides read TGCAGCGTTGAAGAGGTCGGGCGACTAGCGGGAACCTACAATGAGCAGTTCTTC.

The chain uses TRBV7-9 and TRBJ2-7; D not resolved. This CDR3 has 13 residues. From germline, CDR1 is SEHNR and CDR2 FQNEAQ (reference sequence). The V end was cut by 4 bases, the J end by 3 bases, with 10 bases between. CDR3 amino acids: CASSSVESYEQYF. The CDR3 DNA follows: TGTGCCAGCAGCTCGGTAGAGAGCTACGAGCAGTACTTC.

The chain recombines TRBV5-1 with TRBJ2-3; 11 bases are a match to TRBD2. With V trimmed by 2 bases and J by 0 bases, 2 bases remained unmatched. Germline V gives CDR1 SGHRS, CDR2 YFSETQ. CDR3 size: 16 residues. The DNA of the CDR3 is TGCGCCAGCAGCTTAAGACTAGCGGGGAGCACAGATACGCAGTATTTT. The encoded protein is CASSLRLAGSTDTQYF.

This chain links TRBV6-8 with TRBJ1-1; weak D call: TRBD1 (5 bases). CDR3 length: 11 amino acids. Germline values: CDR1 MNHGY, CDR2 SAAAGT. V dropped 6 bases and J dropped 10 bases, with 12 bases sitting between them. The CDR3 nucleotides are TGTGCCAGCAGGGGGACTCCCAGAGCTTTCTTT. Translating gives CASRGTPRAFF.